The present T cell receptor (beta chain) was sequenced within a study of shared clonotypes between healthy human individuals. The CDR3 sequence is 14 residues long. Trimming removed 4 bases from V and 4 bases from J, with 11 bases in between. CDR1 and CDR2 (germline): MNHNY, SVGAGI (reference sequence). Method: immunoSEQ multiplex PCR; TCRdb's copy keeps in-frame clones and lacks some. The table includes hundreds of thousands of clones, around four fifths detected once. The chain employs TRBV6-6 and TRBJ1-3; D may be TRBD1 (5 bases). The TCR sequence derives from a man aged 30-40 years in good health. Sequenced sample: memory CD4+ T cells sorted from blood. Sample subset: CD45RA-negative fraction. The CDR3 sequence: CASSLSTAGNTIYF. The CDR3 nucleotides are TGTGCCAGCAGTTTATCGACAGCCGGAAACACCATATATTTT.